This TCR beta chain was observed in a study of T-cell memory formation after mild COVID-19. This clonotype was seen a handful of times. Its antigen is unknown. Study-wide results and limits: Pre-infection memory contained some responding clones, which suggested that cross-reactive memory had joined. Most CD4+ clones that shrank were in CM and EM, while CD8+ ones turned up in EMRA.

The CDR3 has 15 amino acids. Germline-derived CDR1 and CDR2 are MGHRA and YSYEKL. V was clipped by 2 bases and J by 0 bases; unmatched bases: 3. In TCRdb, the 5' RACE reads were re-called with MiXCR into one record per CDR3 protein. Among about 400,000 distinct CDR3 sequences, 15% to 20% were seen once, and the ten largest hold about 22%. The genes are TRBV4-1 and TRBJ1-1; 7 bases map to TRBD1. The sample was PBMCs or a T cell subset sorted from them (not recorded which). The receptor comes from a man aged 18 to 30 who had mild COVID-19 (a few samples of this study predate the infection). Cell type and time point are not known. In DNA, the CDR3 is TGCGCCAGCAGCCAATCGGGACAGATGAACACTGAAGCTTTCTTT. Translated: CASSQSGQMNTEAFF.